The rows below give T cell receptor beta chains drawn from one sample of a study of cytomegalovirus exposure and HLA in healthy donors. Repertoires were generated with immunoSEQ multiplex PCR, while TCRdb's copy carries only in-frame clones and drops some. The sample consists of 85,000 to 130,000 clones, around 82% of them appearing once. Specimen: PBMCs. These receptor sequences come from a woman aged 40 to 50 in good health and CMV-seronegative. CDR3s include the opening cysteine and the closing phenylalanine or tryptophan. D genes are given only for firm matches. Clone size is stated in some rows and not others, as once, few, many or a class when expanded.

cdr3_length j_call d_call v_call clone_size cdr3_nt cdr3_aa
14 TRBJ2-1 - TRBV15 - TGTGCCACCAGCAGAGATAGGCAGGTCCCTGAGCAGTTCTTC CATSRDRQVPEQFF
15 TRBJ2-5 - TRBV7-9 - TGTGCCAGCAGCTTAAGAAGAGCGGCGCAAGAGACCCAGTACTTC CASSLRRAAQETQYF
16 TRBJ2-1 TRBD2 TRBV11-3 - TGTGCCAGCAGCCTGGAAAGCGGGAGGACTTACAATGAGCAGTTCTTC CASSLESGRTYNEQFF
13 TRBJ1-2 - TRBV28 - TGTGCCAGCAGCTGGAGTCGAGCCTATGGCTACACCTTC CASSWSRAYGYTF
15 TRBJ2-1 TRBD2 TRBV13 - TGTGCCAGCAGCTTACCACGGGAGCGGGAGAGTGAGCAGTTCTTC CASSLPRERESEQFF
14 TRBJ2-7 TRBD1 TRBV11-2 - TGTGCCAGCAGCTTAGAGGCAGGGGGCAATGGGCAGTACTTC CASSLEAGGNGQYF
13 TRBJ1-1 - TRBV6-5 - TGTGCCAGCAGTTCCGGACTGCCCACTGAAGCTTTCTTT CASSSGLPTEAFF
18 TRBJ1-2 - TRBV19 - TGTGCCAGTAGTATGATTGGGAACAGGGTTAGCCCTGGCGGTGGCTACACCTTC CASSMIGNRVSPGGGYTF
15 TRBJ1-1 - TRBV28 - TGTGCCAGCAGTTTACGGGGGGGCTTGTACACTGAAGCTTTCTTT CASSLRGGLYTEAFF
13 TRBJ2-1 - TRBV19 - TGTGCCAGTAGGTGGACTACCTACAATGAGCAGTTCTTC CASRWTTYNEQFF
15 TRBJ2-5 TRBD2 TRBV4-3 - TGCGCCAGCAGCCAAGATCCGGGAGGGAGGGAGACCCAGTACTTC CASSQDPGGRETQYF
14 TRBJ1-1 - TRBV27 - TGTGCCAGCAGTTTTTTGGCCCGGGGGGCTGAAGCTTTCTTT CASSFLARGAEAFF
14 TRBJ2-3 - TRBV4-3 - TGCGCCAGCAGCCCCCAGTCCCTCACAGATACGCAGTATTTT CASSPQSLTDTQYF
14 TRBJ2-4 - TRBV27 - TGTGCCAGCAGTTCCCAACAGGGATTTAGCATTCAGTACTTC CASSSQQGFSIQYF
16 TRBJ2-7 TRBD2 TRBV4-3 - TGCGCCAGCAGCCAGGAAAGGACTAGCGGGATCTACGAGCAGTACTTC CASSQERTSGIYEQYF
16 TRBJ1-1 TRBD1 TRBV7-9 few TGTGCCAGCAGCCTAACCGGGACAGGGCCCGGCACTGAAGCTTTCTTT CASSLTGTGPGTEAFF
18 TRBJ2-2 TRBD2 TRBV7-3 - TGTGCCAGCAGCTTAACGTTTGGGGGGGACTTGGGCACCGGGGAGCTGTTTTTT CASSLTFGGDLGTGELFF
13 TRBJ2-7 - TRBV9 - TGTGCCAGCAGCGGGCCTCGGAGGGGAGAGCAGTACTTC CASSGPRRGEQYF
14 TRBJ2-3 - TRBV14 - TGTGCCAGCAGCACCCGACAACACACAGATACGCAGTATTTT CASSTRQHTDTQYF
16 TRBJ1-5 TRBD1 TRBV15 - TGTGCCACCAGCAGAGATCGGACAGGGGCTGATCAGCCCCAGCATTTT CATSRDRTGADQPQHF
16 TRBJ2-7 TRBD1 TRBV27 once TGTGCCAGCAGCTTTCAACAGGGGGCCTTCCCCTACGAGCAGTACTTC CASSFQQGAFPYEQYF
16 TRBJ1-5 TRBD1 TRBV28 - TGTGCCAGCAGTTTTATACAGGGGGCTTTCAATCAGCCCCAGCATTTT CASSFIQGAFNQPQHF
14 TRBJ1-1 - TRBV7-2 - TGTGCCAGCAGCCGCGGACAGCTTAACACTGAAGCTTTCTTT CASSRGQLNTEAFF
11 TRBJ1-2 - TRBV28 - TGTGCCAGCAATATAAACAGGGGCTACACCTTC CASNINRGYTF
13 TRBJ2-1 - TRBV5-8 - TGTGCCAGCAGCTTGATCCCATACAATGAGCAGTTCTTC CASSLIPYNEQFF
13 TRBJ1-1 - TRBV5-4 - TGTGCCAGCAGCCGGGCGGGGGCATTGTCAGCTTTCTTT CASSRAGALSAFF
13 TRBJ2-7 - TRBV4-3 - TGCGCCAGCAGCCAAGGACGGGCCTACGAGCAGTACTTC CASSQGRAYEQYF
15 TRBJ2-7 TRBD2 TRBV19 - TGTGCCAGTAGTCTCTCAAGCGGGAGAGTCTACGAGCAGTACTTC CASSLSSGRVYEQYF
14 TRBJ1-2 - TRBV29-1 once TGCAGCGTTGCCTACGGCGGAGCTAACTATGGCTACACCTTC CSVAYGGANYGYTF
15 TRBJ1-5 - TRBV30 few TGTGCCTGGAGTGAAGGAGGAGGTAGCAATCAGCCCCAGCATTTT CAWSEGGGSNQPQHF
14 TRBJ2-7 TRBD2 TRBV28 - TGTGCCGTCCTACCGGGACTAGCGCACAACGAGCAGTACTTC CAVLPGLAHNEQYF
14 TRBJ2-1 - TRBV15 once TGTGCCACCAGCAGAGTGGGGCAGAGGAATGAGCAGTTCTTC CATSRVGQRNEQFF
14 TRBJ2-7 TRBD1 TRBV7-8 - TGTGCCAGCAGCAAAGGGACAGGGGCCTACGAGCAGTACTTC CASSKGTGAYEQYF
15 TRBJ2-5 - TRBV15 - TGTGCCACCAGCAGAGATAAAGGAGCCGAAGAGACCCAGTACTTC CATSRDKGAEETQYF
16 TRBJ1-2 - TRBV28 once TGTGCCAGCAGCAAGGGAAGGGGATCGGCTAACTATGGCTACACCTTC CASSKGRGSANYGYTF
16 TRBJ2-2 TRBD2 TRBV7-8 - TGTGCCAGCAGCCCAGGACTAGCGGGTAACACCGGGGAGCTGTTTTTT CASSPGLAGNTGELFF
16 TRBJ2-3 TRBD2 TRBV4-1 - TGCGCCAGCACCCCCATTGGCGGGGGAATCACAGATACGCAGTATTTT CASTPIGGGITDTQYF
16 TRBJ2-7 TRBD1 TRBV9 - TGTGCCAGCAGCGTGACCGCGGGACAGGGGATATACGAGCAGTACTTC CASSVTAGQGIYEQYF
12 TRBJ2-7 - TRBV29-1 few TGCAGCGGGAAGGCGGGCCCCTACGAGCAGTACTTC CSGKAGPYEQYF
14 TRBJ1-1 - TRBV18 - TGTGCCAGCTCACCACCGGGCCTGAACACTGAAGCTTTCTTT CASSPPGLNTEAFF
13 TRBJ2-1 - TRBV4-1 - TGCGCCAGCAGCCAACCCCGGGGGCAGGGGAGGGTCTTC CASSQPRGQGRVF
14 TRBJ2-3 TRBD2 TRBV19 - TGTGCCAGTGGGCTAGCGGCTAGCACAGATACGCAGTATTTT CASGLAASTDTQYF
15 TRBJ2-1 TRBD2 TRBV7-8 - TGTGCCAGCAGCTTAGGGACTAGCGGTCTCAATGAGCAGTTCTTC CASSLGTSGLNEQFF
14 TRBJ2-1 - TRBV5-4 - TGTGCCAGCAGCCTTAGGGGCTCCTACAATGAGCAGTTCTTC CASSLRGSYNEQFF
14 TRBJ2-3 TRBD2 TRBV10-3 - TGTGCCATCAAGACTAGCGGAACCACAGATACGCAGTATTTT CAIKTSGTTDTQYF
14 TRBJ2-2 TRBD1 TRBV29-1 - TGCAGCGTCGGACAGGGGGTCGAACCCGGGGAGCTGTTTTTT CSVGQGVEPGELFF
15 TRBJ1-2 - TRBV2 - TGTGCCAGCGCAGGAGGAGACATACCTAACTATGGCTACACCTTC CASAGGDIPNYGYTF
14 TRBJ2-7 - TRBV11-2 - TGTGCCAGCAGCTCGAACAGGGTACGGAACGAGCAGTACTTC CASSSNRVRNEQYF
16 TRBJ2-3 TRBD2 TRBV4-1 - TGCGCCAGCAGCCGGGAGGGTAGCGGGAGCGCAGATACGCAGTATTTT CASSREGSGSADTQYF
11 TRBJ2-7 - TRBV7-9 once TGTGCCAGCAGCTCAACCTACGAGCAGTACTTC CASSSTYEQYF
13 TRBJ2-3 - TRBV6-5 - TGTGCCACCGAAAAACCGGGCACAGATACGCAGTATTTT CATEKPGTDTQYF
14 TRBJ1-5 TRBD1 TRBV29-1 - TGCAGCGTTGGGACAGGGACTAACAATCAGCCCCAGCATTTT CSVGTGTNNQPQHF